The present T cell receptor beta chain was sequenced within a study of T-cell memory formation after mild COVID-19. Study as a whole: Each donor largely had its own TCR clusters.

With constant-segment primers, 5'RACE yielded cDNA libraries of TCR alpha and TCR beta that carried sample barcodes and UMIs. Each CDR3 protein is one row after TCRdb ran MiXCR on the 5' RACE reads. The data show approximately 580,000 distinct CDR3 sequences, approximately 20% seen once. Trimming removed 5 bases from V and 4 bases from J, with 18 bases in between. In germline, CDR1 is SGHAT, CDR2 FQNNGV. The CDR3 is made up of 15 amino acids. Regarding the study as a whole: Shrinking CD4+ clones were chiefly CM and EM; CD8+ ones were chiefly EMRA. Pre-infection memory showed some responding clones, and this suggested that cross-reactive memory joined.

This clonotype was counted a few times. What it binds is unknown. The sample was PBMCs or a T cell subset sorted from them (not recorded which). V is TRBV11-2 and J is TRBJ2-7; D perhaps matches TRBD2 (5 bases). The sequence derives from an adult woman who had mild COVID-19 (a few samples of this study predate the infection). Cell type and time point are not known. CDR3: CASSGSTGILYEQYF. The CDR3 coding sequence is TGTGCCAGCAGCGGATCCACGGGGATATTGTACGAGCAGTACTTC.